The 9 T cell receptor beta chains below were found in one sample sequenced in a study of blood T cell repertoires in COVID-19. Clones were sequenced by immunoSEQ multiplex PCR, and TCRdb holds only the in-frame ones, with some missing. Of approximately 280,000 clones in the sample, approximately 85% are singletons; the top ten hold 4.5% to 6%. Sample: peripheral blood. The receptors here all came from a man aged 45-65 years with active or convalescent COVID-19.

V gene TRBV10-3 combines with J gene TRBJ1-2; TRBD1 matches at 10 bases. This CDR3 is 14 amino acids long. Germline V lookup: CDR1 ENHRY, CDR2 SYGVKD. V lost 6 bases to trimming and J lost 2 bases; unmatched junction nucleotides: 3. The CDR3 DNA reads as TGTGCCATCAGCAGGACAGGGGGGAACTATGGCTACACCTTC. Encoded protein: CAISRTGGNYGYTF.

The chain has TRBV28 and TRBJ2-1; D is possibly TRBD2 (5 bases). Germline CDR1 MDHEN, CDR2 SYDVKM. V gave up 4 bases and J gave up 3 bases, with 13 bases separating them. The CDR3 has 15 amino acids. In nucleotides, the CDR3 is TGTGCCAGCAGTTCTCAGGCCGGAGGCTACAATGAGCAGTTCTTC. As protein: CASSSQAGGYNEQFF.

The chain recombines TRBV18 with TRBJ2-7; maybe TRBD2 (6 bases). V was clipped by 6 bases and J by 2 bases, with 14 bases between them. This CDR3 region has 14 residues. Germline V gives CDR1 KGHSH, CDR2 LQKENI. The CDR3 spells CASSPGLDAYEQYF. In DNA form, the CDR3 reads TGTGCCAGCTCGCCGGGACTGGACGCCTACGAGCAGTACTTC.

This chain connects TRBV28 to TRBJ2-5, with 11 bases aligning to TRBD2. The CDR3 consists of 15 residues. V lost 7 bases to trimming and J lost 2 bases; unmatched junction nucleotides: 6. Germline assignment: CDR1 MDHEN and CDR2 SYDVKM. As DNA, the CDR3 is TGTGCCAGCACCACCGGGACTAGCGGACAAGAGACCCAGTACTTC. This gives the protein CASTTGTSGQETQYF.

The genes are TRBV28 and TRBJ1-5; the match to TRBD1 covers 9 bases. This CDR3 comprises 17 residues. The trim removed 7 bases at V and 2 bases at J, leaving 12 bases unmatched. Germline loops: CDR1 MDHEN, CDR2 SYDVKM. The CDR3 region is CASNESGQGRRNQPQHF. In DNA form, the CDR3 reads TGTGCCAGCAATGAGTCGGGACAGGGTAGGCGCAATCAGCCCCAGCATTTT. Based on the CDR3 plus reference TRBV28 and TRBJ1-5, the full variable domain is DVKVTQSSRYLVKRTGEKVFLECVQDMDHENMFWYRQDPGLGLRLIYFSYDVKMKEKGDIPEGYSVSREKKERFSLILESASTNQTSMYLCASNESGQGRRNQPQHFGDGTRLSIL.

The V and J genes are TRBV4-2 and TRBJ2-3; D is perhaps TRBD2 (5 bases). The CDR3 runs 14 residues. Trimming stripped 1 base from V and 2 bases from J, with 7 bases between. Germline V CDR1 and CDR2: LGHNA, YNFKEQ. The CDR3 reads CASSQGGFTDTQYF. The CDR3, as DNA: TGTGCCAGCAGCCAAGGAGGGTTCACAGATACGCAGTATTTT.

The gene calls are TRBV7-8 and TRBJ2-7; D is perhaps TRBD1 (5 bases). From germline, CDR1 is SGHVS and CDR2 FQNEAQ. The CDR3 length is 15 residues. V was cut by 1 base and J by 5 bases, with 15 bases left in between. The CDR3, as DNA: TGTGCCAGCAGCTTAGAGCAGGGCCGGTCGGACGAGCAGTACTTC. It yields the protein CASSLEQGRSDEQYF.

CDR3 sequence (DNA): TGTGCCAGCAAGTCGAGGGATACTACCAACACTGAAGCTTTCTTT. This encodes CASKSRDTTNTEAFF. The J gene is TRBJ1-1, the V gene TRBV7-2; D is undetermined. Germline lookup yields CDR1 SGHTA and CDR2 FQGNSA. This CDR3 is 15 amino acids long. The V end was cut by 7 bases, the J end by 2 bases, with 17 bases between.

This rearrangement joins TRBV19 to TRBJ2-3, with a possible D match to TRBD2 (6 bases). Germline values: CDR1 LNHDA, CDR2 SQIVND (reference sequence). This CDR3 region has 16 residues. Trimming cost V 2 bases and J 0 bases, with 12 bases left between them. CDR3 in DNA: TGTGCCAGTAGTATAAGGGTGCGGGGTAGCACAGATACGCAGTATTTT. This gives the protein CASSIRVRGSTDTQYF. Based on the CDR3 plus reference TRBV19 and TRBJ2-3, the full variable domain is DGGITQSPKYLFRKEGQNVTLSCEQNLNHDAMYWYRQDPGQGLRLIYYSQIVNDFQKGDIAEGYSVSREKKESFPLTVTSAQKNPTAFYLCASSIRVRGSTDTQYFGPGTRLTVL.